The 27 T cell receptor beta chains listed next were all sequenced from one sample in a study of T cells in localized non-small cell lung cancer. Clones were read by immunoSEQ multiplex PCR, and TCRdb kept only the in-frame ones, dropping some. The data show around 80,000 clones, 80% seen once. The sequencing here drew on PBMCs, taken before any cancer treatment. The receptors originated from a man aged 40 to 75 with stage II squamous cell lung carcinoma.

The CDR3 DNA reads as TGTGCCAGCAGGGGGGGACTAGCGGCATCCAGGATTCCTTACGAGCAGTACTTC. This encodes CASRGGLAASRIPYEQYF. V is TRBV2 and J is TRBJ2-7, with 11 bases aligning to TRBD2. The CDR3 spans 18 residues. From germline, CDR1 is SNHLY and CDR2 FYNNEI. The trim removed 6 bases at V and 4 bases at J, leaving 17 bases unmatched.

This rearrangement joins TRBV7-8 to TRBJ2-7, with TRBD1 matching 8 bases. Losses at the gene ends were 3 bases for V and 2 bases for J; bases not matched to a gene: 3. Germline CDR1 SGHVS, CDR2 FQNEAQ. The CDR3 covers 14 residues. The CDR3 DNA reads TGTGCCAGCAGCTTTCAGGGGGCCACCTACGAGCAGTACTTC. It encodes CASSFQGATYEQYF.

CDR3 coding DNA: TGTGCCAGCAGTCAATACTGGGGGGGGCTAGGCACAGATACGCAGTATTTT. The encoded protein is CASSQYWGGLGTDTQYF. The V and J genes are TRBV27 and TRBJ2-3, with D maybe TRBD2 (7 bases). V was trimmed by 5 bases and J by 1 base, leaving 19 bases between them. CDR3 size: 17 residues. Germline values: CDR1 MNHEY, CDR2 SMNVEV (reference sequence).

CDR3 sequence: CSAREGYEQYF. In DNA, the CDR3 is TGCAGTGCTAGGGAGGGGTACGAGCAGTACTTC. V is TRBV20-1 and J is TRBJ2-7; D possibly corresponds to TRBD2 (6 bases). Trimming removed 3 bases from V and 4 bases from J, with 7 bases in between. Per the germline V gene, CDR1 is DFQATT and CDR2 is SNEGSKA (reference sequence). This CDR3 is 11 amino acids long.

V usage is TRBV7-9 and J usage is TRBJ2-5; D tentatively reads TRBD1 or TRBD2 (5 bases each). CDR1 is SEHNR and CDR2 is FQNEAQ in the germline V gene (reference sequence). CDR3 length: 15 residues. The germline V and J ends were trimmed by 4 bases and 5 bases, with 17 bases remaining between them. CDR3 loop: CASSSSGPRWETQYF. The CDR3 bases are TGTGCCAGCAGCTCTTCGGGACCCAGATGGGAGACCCAGTACTTC.

In DNA, the CDR3 is TGTGCCAGCACCCGAGGGGCGGGGTCCTACGAGCAGTACTTC. Translating gives CASTRGAGSYEQYF. This sequence joins TRBV6-1 and TRBJ2-7, with D possibly TRBD2 on 6 matching bases. Looked up from germline, CDR1 is MNHNS and CDR2 is SASEGT. CDR3 size: 14 residues. Trimming shortened V by 7 bases and J by 1 base, and 14 bases separated the two germline ends.

The rearrangement links TRBV9 to TRBJ1-4, with D possibly matching TRBD1 (5 bases). V was cut by 2 bases and J by 6 bases, with 14 bases left in between. The germline V gene has CDR1 SGDLS and CDR2 YYNGEE. The CDR3 consists of 15 residues. CDR3 nucleotide sequence: TGTGCCAGCAGCGTCCAGGGACTGGAAGATGAAAAACTGTTTTTT. Encoded protein: CASSVQGLEDEKLFF.

This clone appeared a single time. V is TRBV5-5 and J is TRBJ1-2; the match to TRBD1 covers 8 bases. Germline V CDR1 and CDR2: SGHKS, YYEKEE (reference sequence). V trimming: 0 bases; J trimming: 7 bases; junction bases outside the gene matches: 5. The CDR3 length is 14 residues. CDR3 residues: CASSLDRGMGGYTF. The DNA for the CDR3 is TGTGCCAGCAGCTTGGACAGGGGGATGGGTGGCTACACCTTC.

V usage is TRBV6-6 and J usage is TRBJ1-3; D gene ambiguous. The CDR3 length is 11 residues. With 8 bases removed from V and 4 bases from J, the gap between germline ends came to 6 bases. Germline V gene sequence: CDR1 MNHNY, CDR2 SVGAGI (reference sequence). The CDR3: CASQTGNTIYF. CDR3 DNA: TGTGCCAGCCAAACGGGAAACACCATATATTTT.

This clone was observed once. The chain uses TRBV30 and TRBJ2-3; 8 bases agree with TRBD2. The CDR3 has 15 amino acids. Per the germline V gene, CDR1 is GTSNPN and CDR2 is SVGIG (reference sequence). Trimming cost V 4 bases and J 4 bases; bases outside gene matches: 10. CDR3 nucleotides: TGTGCCTGGAAGGTGGCGGGGGGCGGCGCAGATACGCAGTATTTT. Its translation is CAWKVAGGGADTQYF.

This sequence joins TRBV10-3 and TRBJ2-5, with D tentatively TRBD2 (6 bases). The germline gives CDR1 ENHRY, CDR2 SYGVKD. V was pared by 10 bases and J by 5 bases, with 14 bases between. The CDR3 consists of 12 residues. The DNA of the CDR3 is TGTGCCACCGCCCGGGAGCCGGAGACCCAGTACTTC. Translating gives CATAREPETQYF.

This clone was counted a few times. This sequence joins TRBV5-1 and TRBJ2-4, with D unclear. CDR1 and CDR2 from the germline V gene are SGHRS and YFSETQ. V lost 2 bases to trimming and J lost 0 bases, with 9 bases between them. This CDR3 contains 15 residues. CDR3 sequence: CASSFDGTAKNIQYF. CDR3 sequence (DNA): TGCGCCAGCAGCTTCGATGGCACAGCCAAAAACATTCAGTACTTC.

The chain has TRBV5-6 and TRBJ1-2; 10 nucleotides match TRBD1. Germline V gene sequence: CDR1 SGHDT, CDR2 YYEEEE. The CDR3 totals 14 residues. The trim removed 0 bases at V and 6 bases at J, leaving 2 bases unmatched. The CDR3: CASSLVGQGDGYTF. DNA of the CDR3: TGTGCCAGCAGCTTGGTTGGACAGGGGGATGGCTACACCTTC.

This rearrangement joins TRBV4-2 to TRBJ2-2; 10 nucleotides align to TRBD1. CDR3 size: 14 residues. The germline gives CDR1 LGHNA, CDR2 YNFKEQ. The V gene end was trimmed by 10 bases and the J gene end by 4 bases; junction bases not matched to a gene: 6. CDR3 residues: CATRGTGATGELFF. Here the CDR3 DNA reads TGTGCCACACGGGGGACAGGGGCCACCGGGGAGCTGTTTTTT.

The genes are TRBV30 and TRBJ1-2; D unresolved. This CDR3 spans 13 amino acids. Trimming cost V 0 bases and J 5 bases, with 10 bases left between them. The V gene's germline CDR1 is GTSNPN and CDR2 SVGIG (reference sequence). This chain's CDR3 is CAWSVPAGYGYTF. The CDR3, as DNA: TGTGCCTGGAGTGTACCGGCCGGGTATGGCTACACCTTC.

A few counts support this clone. This chain uses TRBV2 with TRBJ2-3; no clear D gene. The germline V gene encodes CDR1 SNHLY and CDR2 FYNNEI. V gave up 6 bases and J gave up 1 base, with 11 bases separating them. The length of the CDR3 is 14 residues. The CDR3 loop reads CASRPGPGTDTQYF. CDR3 bases: TGTGCCAGCAGACCCGGGCCCGGCACAGATACGCAGTATTTT.

V is TRBV19 and J is TRBJ2-7; the D gene is possibly TRBD1 (5 bases). V lost 6 bases, J lost 4 bases, and 19 bases lay in between. This CDR3 has 15 residues. Germline CDR1 and CDR2: LNHDA and SQIVND (reference sequence). CDR3: CASSLTGSANYEQYF. As DNA, the CDR3 is TGTGCCAGTAGCCTTACAGGCTCCGCGAATTACGAGCAGTACTTC.

This chain connects TRBV18 to TRBJ2-2, with 9 bases identical to TRBD1. The trim removed 6 bases at V and 6 bases at J, leaving 11 bases unmatched. Germline CDR1 is KGHSH and CDR2 is LQKENI. CDR3 size: 16 residues. CDR3 loop: CASSRLGQGSAGELFF. CDR3 nucleotides: TGTGCCAGCTCGCGCCTAGGACAGGGGAGCGCCGGGGAGCTGTTTTTT.

The genes are TRBV6-6 and TRBJ2-5; TRBD2 matches at 8 bases. V lost 5 bases to trimming and J lost 2 bases; unmatched junction nucleotides: 7. The CDR3 spans 15 residues. Looked up from germline, CDR1 is MNHNY and CDR2 is SVGAGI (reference sequence). CDR3 DNA: TGTGCCAGCAGTCGGGGGGGGTTGGGACAAGAGACCCAGTACTTC. Protein: CASSRGGLGQETQYF.

CDR3 DNA sequence: TGTGCCAGCAGCCCACTGTCGGGCACTGAAGCTTTCTTT. Translating gives CASSPLSGTEAFF. The chain has TRBV6-1 and TRBJ1-1, with D unresolved. Trimming shortened V by 6 bases and J by 4 bases, and 12 bases separated the two germline ends. The CDR3 runs to 13 residues. Germline CDR1 MNHNS, CDR2 SASEGT.

J is TRBJ2-1 and V is TRBV6-1, with TRBD1 identical over 7 bases. Germline lookup yields CDR1 MNHNS and CDR2 SASEGT. The V and J ends lost 3 bases and 7 bases, in that order; junction bases with no gene match: 6. The CDR3 contains 14 residues. For the CDR3, the DNA is TGTGCCAGCAGTGAGACAGGGTTGAGGAATGAGCAGTTCTTC. This sequence encodes CASSETGLRNEQFF.

In this sample, this clone turned up many times. The J gene is TRBJ1-6, the V gene TRBV7-2; D is ambiguous. Germline V gives CDR1 SGHTA, CDR2 FQGNSA. CDR3 length: 13 residues. V was clipped by 4 bases and J by 5 bases, with 6 bases between them. CDR3 protein: CASSSRNNSPLHF. CDR3 DNA sequence: TGTGCCAGCAGCTCCAGAAATAATTCACCCCTCCACTTT.

J is TRBJ2-5 and V is TRBV7-3; D unclear. Deletions cut 3 bases from V and 5 bases from J, with 10 bases between. CDR3 size: 13 residues. CDR1 and CDR2 from the germline V gene are SGHTA and FQGTGA. CDR3 in amino acids: CASSFTLTETQYF. The CDR3 DNA reads as TGTGCCAGCAGCTTCACCCTAACCGAGACCCAGTACTTC.

This clone was counted a few times. This chain uses TRBV27 with TRBJ1-3; D is ambiguous. The CDR3 contains 11 residues. Looked up from germline, CDR1 is MNHEY and CDR2 is SMNVEV (reference sequence). The V end lost 6 bases, the J end lost 4 bases, and 4 bases lay between the germline ends. The CDR3 loop reads CASSNGNTIYF. CDR3 nucleotide sequence: TGTGCCAGCAGCAACGGAAACACCATATATTTT.

V usage is TRBV6-4 and J usage is TRBJ2-3, with TRBD2 as a possible D gene (6 bases). V was shortened by 0 bases and J by 5 bases, with 6 bases between the two germline ends. Germline CDR1 MRHNA, CDR2 SNTAGT. The CDR3 covers 13 residues. CDR3 loop: CASSDSGGDTQYF. The CDR3 coding sequence is TGTGCCAGCAGTGACTCGGGGGGAGATACGCAGTATTTT.

The V call is TRBV4-1, the J call TRBJ2-3, with 13 positions matching TRBD2. After removal of 4 bases from V and 2 bases from J, the junction contained 3 bases not matched to a gene. The CDR3 loop spans 16 amino acids. Germline V gives CDR1 MGHRA, CDR2 YSYEKL. For the CDR3, the DNA is TGCGCCAGCAGCCGACTAGCGGGAGGCCCCACAGATACGCAGTATTTT. Its protein product is CASSRLAGGPTDTQYF.

This chain joins TRBV5-1 and TRBJ2-6; D unclear. V was trimmed by 4 bases and J by 2 bases, leaving 7 bases between them. In germline, CDR1 is SGHRS, CDR2 YFSETQ. The CDR3 is 14 amino acids. The CDR3 DNA reads as TGCGCCAGCAGCCCGGGTACTGGGGCCAACGTCCTGACTTTC. Its protein product is CASSPGTGANVLTF.